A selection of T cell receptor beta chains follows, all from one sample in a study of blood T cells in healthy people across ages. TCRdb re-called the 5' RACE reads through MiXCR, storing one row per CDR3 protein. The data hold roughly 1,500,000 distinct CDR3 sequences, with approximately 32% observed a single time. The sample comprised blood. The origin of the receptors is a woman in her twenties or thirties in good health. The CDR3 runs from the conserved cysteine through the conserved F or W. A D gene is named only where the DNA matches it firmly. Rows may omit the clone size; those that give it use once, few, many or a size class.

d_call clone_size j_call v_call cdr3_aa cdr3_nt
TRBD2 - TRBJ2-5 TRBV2 CARGTSGGGVGETQYF TGTGCCAGAGGGACTAGCGGGGGGGGAGTGGGAGAGACCCAGTACTTC
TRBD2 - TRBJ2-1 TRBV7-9 CASSGLLAGEREQFF TGTGCCAGCAGTGGATTACTAGCGGGAGAGAGGGAGCAGTTCTTC
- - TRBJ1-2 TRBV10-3 CAIRDSVNYGYTF TGTGCCATCAGGGACAGCGTAAACTATGGCTACACCTTC
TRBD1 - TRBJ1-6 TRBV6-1 CASKGQKSSYNSPLHF TGTGCCAGCAAGGGACAGAAAAGCTCCTATAATTCACCCCTCCACTTT
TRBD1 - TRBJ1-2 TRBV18 CASSPNSGGRHGYTF TGTGCCAGCTCACCAAACTCAGGGGGCCGGCATGGCTACACCTTC
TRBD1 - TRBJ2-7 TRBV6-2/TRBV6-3 CAIGGSVYEQYF TGTGCCATAGGGGGCAGTGTCTACGAGCAGTACTTC
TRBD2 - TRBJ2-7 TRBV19 CASSILAGNYEQYF TGTGCCAGTAGTATACTAGCGGGAAACTACGAGCAGTACTTC
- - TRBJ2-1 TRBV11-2 CASSLGLFEQFF TGTGCCAGCAGCTTAGGTTTATTTGAGCAGTTCTTC
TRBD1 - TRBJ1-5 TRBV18 CASSPPVTGDGNQPQHF TGTGCCAGCTCACCGCCTGTGACAGGGGACGGCAATCAGCCCCAGCATTTT
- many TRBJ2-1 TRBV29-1 CSVGDKHNEQFF TGCAGCGTTGGCGACAAACACAATGAGCAGTTCTTC
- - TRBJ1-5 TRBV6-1 CASSEIPGYTQPQHF TGTGCCAGCAGTGAAATTCCAGGGTATACTCAGCCCCAGCATTTT
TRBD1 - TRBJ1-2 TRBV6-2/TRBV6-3 CASSYSSQTGHLHGYTF TGTGCCAGCAGTTACTCGAGTCAGACAGGGCACCTACATGGCTACACCTTC
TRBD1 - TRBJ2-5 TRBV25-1 CANTDRARQAQYF TGTGCCAACACAGACAGGGCTAGACAGGCCCAGTACTTC
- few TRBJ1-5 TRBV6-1 CASSDDVPGGGQPQHF TGTGCCAGCAGTGATGACGTCCCGGGGGGCGGACAGCCCCAGCATTTT
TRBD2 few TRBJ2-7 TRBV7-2 CASSLNWEGSYEQYF TGTGCCAGCAGCTTAAACTGGGAGGGAAGCTACGAGCAGTACTTC
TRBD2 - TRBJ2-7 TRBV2 CASSVAGGLFYEQYF TGTGCCAGCAGTGTAGCGGGAGGGTTATTCTACGAGCAGTACTTC
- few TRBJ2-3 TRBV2 CASNQETDTQYF TGTGCCAGCAACCAGGAGACGGATACGCAGTATTTT
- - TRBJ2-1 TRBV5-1 CASSLVWTNAYNGQFF TGCGCCAGCAGCTTGGTTTGGACAAATGCCTACAATGGGCAGTTCTTC
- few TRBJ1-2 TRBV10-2 CASSEVAGQGYTF TGCGCCAGCAGTGAGGTTGCAGGGCAGGGCTACACCTTC
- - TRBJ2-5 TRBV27 CASSLWSSSGGAPQETQYF TGTGCCAGCAGTTTATGGTCCAGCTCCGGCGGAGCGCCCCAAGAGACCCAGTACTTC
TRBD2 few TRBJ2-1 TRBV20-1 CSACRDYYNEQFF TGCAGTGCTTGCCGGGACTACTACAATGAGCAGTTCTTC
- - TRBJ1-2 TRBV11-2 CASSLIRMRTDDGYTF TGTGCCAGCAGCTTAATCAGGATGCGGACAGACGATGGCTATACCTTC
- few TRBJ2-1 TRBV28 CASSLGPQASSYNEQFF TGTGCCAGCAGTTTAGGACCTCAGGCGAGCTCCTACAATGAGCAGTTCTTC
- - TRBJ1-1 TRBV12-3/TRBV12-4 CAQAGTMNTEAFF TGTGCCCAGGCCGGAACCATGAACACTGAAGCTTTCTTT
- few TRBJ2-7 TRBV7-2 CASSLEDLALGGEQYF TGTGCCAGCAGCTTAGAGGACCTGGCTCTGGGAGGCGAGCAGTACTTC
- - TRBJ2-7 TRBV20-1 CSASPRAYEQYF TGCAGTGCTAGTCCCAGGGCCTACGAGCAGTACTTC
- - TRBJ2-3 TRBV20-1 CSAQTVQLTDTQYF TGCAGTGCCCAGACGGTACAACTCACAGATACGCAGTATTTT
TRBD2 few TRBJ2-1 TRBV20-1 CSARNPRGGLDEQFF TGCAGTGCTAGAAATCCGCGGGGGGGGCTGGATGAGCAGTTCTTC
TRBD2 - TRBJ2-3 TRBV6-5 CANSYGLAVTDTQYF TGTGCCAACAGTTACGGTCTAGCGGTCACAGATACGCAGTATTTT
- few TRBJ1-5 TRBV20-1 CSAIKDEGLGQPQHF TGCAGTGCTATAAAGGACGAGGGTCTCGGTCAGCCCCAGCATTTT
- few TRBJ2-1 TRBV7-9 CASSLPQSGPTSSYNEQFF TGTGCCAGCAGCCTCCCCCAAAGCGGCCCTACAAGCTCCTACAATGAGCAGTTCTTC
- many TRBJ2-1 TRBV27 CASRPLQGQDNEQFF TGTGCCAGCAGGCCTCTTCAGGGCCAGGACAATGAGCAGTTCTTC
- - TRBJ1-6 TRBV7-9 CASNTLQAPLHF TGTGCCAGCAACACCCTACAGGCTCCCCTCCACTTT
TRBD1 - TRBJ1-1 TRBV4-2 CASSHLPQGSTVEAFF TGTGCCAGCAGCCACTTGCCACAGGGGTCTACGGTTGAAGCTTTCTTT
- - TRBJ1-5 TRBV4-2 CASSQEWVKPQHF TGTGCCAGCAGCCAAGAATGGGTCAAGCCCCAGCATTTT
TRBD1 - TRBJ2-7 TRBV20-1 CSARSGQGDEQYF TGCAGTGCTAGGTCGGGACAGGGGGACGAGCAGTACTTC
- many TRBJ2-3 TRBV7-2 CASSFERTSTDTQYF TGTGCCAGCAGCTTTGAGAGGACTAGCACAGATACGCAGTATTTT
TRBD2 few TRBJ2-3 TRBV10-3 CAISERRTSGTSTDTQYF TGTGCCATCAGTGAACGGCGGACTAGCGGCACTAGCACAGATACGCAGTATTTT
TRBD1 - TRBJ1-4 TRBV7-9 CASSSSGTAEKLFF TGTGCCAGCAGCTCCTCCGGGACAGCTGAAAAACTGTTTTTT
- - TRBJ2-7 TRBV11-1 CASSLLAVAYEQYF TGTGCCAGCAGCTTATTGGCCGTAGCCTACGAGCAGTACTTC
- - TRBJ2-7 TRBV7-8 CASSFLLEDHYEQYF TGTGCCAGCAGCTTTCTCTTGGAGGACCACTACGAGCAGTACTTC
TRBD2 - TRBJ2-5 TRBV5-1 CAGSAGTSGPQETQYF TGCGCCGGCAGCGCGGGGACTAGCGGGCCCCAAGAGACCCAGTACTTC
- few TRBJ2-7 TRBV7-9 CASSSRGLTYEQYF TGTGCCAGCAGCTCTCGGGGTCTTACCTACGAGCAGTACTTC
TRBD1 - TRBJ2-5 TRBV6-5 CASSRGGEAWETQYF TGTGCCAGCAGCCGAGGGGGCGAGGCATGGGAGACCCAGTACTTC
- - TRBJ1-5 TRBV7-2 CASSLSAGQPNQPQHF TGTGCCAGCAGCTTAAGTGCCGGACAGCCCAATCAGCCCCAGCATTTT
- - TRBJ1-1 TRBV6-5 CASRVGRTSVAEAFF TGTGCCAGCAGGGTTGGTAGGACGAGTGTGGCTGAAGCTTTCTTT
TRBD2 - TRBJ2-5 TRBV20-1 CSAREGRVIQETQYF TGCAGTGCTAGAGAGGGGAGGGTAATTCAGGAGACCCAGTACTTC